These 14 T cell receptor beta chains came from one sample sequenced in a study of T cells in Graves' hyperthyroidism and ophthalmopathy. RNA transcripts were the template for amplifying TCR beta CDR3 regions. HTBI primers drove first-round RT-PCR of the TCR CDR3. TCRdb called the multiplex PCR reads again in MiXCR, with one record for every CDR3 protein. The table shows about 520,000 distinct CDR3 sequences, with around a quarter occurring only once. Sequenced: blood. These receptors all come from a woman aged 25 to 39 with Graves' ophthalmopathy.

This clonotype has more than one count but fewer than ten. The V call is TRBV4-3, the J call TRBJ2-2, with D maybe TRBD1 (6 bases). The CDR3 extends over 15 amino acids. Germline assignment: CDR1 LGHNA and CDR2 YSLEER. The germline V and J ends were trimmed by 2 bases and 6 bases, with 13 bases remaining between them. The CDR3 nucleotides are TGCGCCAGCAGCCAACAAGGACAGTATGCCGGGGAGCTGTTTTTT. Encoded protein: CASSQQGQYAGELFF.

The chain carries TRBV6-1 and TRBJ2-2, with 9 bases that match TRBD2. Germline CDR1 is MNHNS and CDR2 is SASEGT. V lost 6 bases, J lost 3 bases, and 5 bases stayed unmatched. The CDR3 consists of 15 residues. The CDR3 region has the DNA TGTGCCAGCAGCGGCCCTAGCGGGGACACCGGGGAGCTGTTTTTT. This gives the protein CASSGPSGDTGELFF.

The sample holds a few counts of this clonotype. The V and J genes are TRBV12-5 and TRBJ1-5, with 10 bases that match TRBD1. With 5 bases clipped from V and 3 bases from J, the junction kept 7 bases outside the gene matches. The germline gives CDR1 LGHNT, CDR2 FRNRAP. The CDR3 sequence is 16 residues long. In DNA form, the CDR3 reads TGTGCTAGTGGTACCTGGACAGGGGGACCCAATCAGCCCCAGCATTTT. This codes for CASGTWTGGPNQPQHF.

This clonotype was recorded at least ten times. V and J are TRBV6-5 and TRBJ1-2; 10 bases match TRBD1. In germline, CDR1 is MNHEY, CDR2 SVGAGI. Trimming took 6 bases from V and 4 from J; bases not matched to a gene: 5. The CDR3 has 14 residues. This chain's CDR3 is CASRTGGVGYGYTF. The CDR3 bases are TGTGCCAGCAGGACAGGGGGCGTCGGCTATGGCTACACCTTC.

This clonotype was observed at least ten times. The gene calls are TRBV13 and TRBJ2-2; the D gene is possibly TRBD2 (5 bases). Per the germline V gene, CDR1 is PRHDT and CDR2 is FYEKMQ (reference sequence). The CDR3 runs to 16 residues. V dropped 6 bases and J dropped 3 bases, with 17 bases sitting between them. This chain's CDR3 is CASRPSRGAYTGELFF. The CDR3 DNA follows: TGTGCCAGCAGGCCTTCTCGGGGTGCATACACCGGGGAGCTGTTTTTT.

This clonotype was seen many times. The CDR3 here is CASSEAGISGYTF. Written as DNA, the CDR3 is TGTGCCAGCAGTGAAGCGGGAATATCTGGCTACACCTTC. The V gene is TRBV2, the J gene TRBJ1-2; no clear D gene. Trimming stripped 0 bases from V and 7 bases from J, with 9 bases between. Germline CDR1 and CDR2: SNHLY and FYNNEI. This CDR3 has 13 residues.

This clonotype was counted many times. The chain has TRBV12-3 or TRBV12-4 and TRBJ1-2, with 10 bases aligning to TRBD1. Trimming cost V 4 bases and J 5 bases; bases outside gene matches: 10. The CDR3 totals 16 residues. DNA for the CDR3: TGTGCCAGCAGTTCGTCCTCCGCGGGACAGGGGTATGGCTACACCTTC. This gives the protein CASSSSSAGQGYGYTF.

The CDR3 DNA reads TGCGCCAGCAGCCCTCAAGGGGGCAGTTCCTATGGCTACACCTTC. It yields the protein CASSPQGGSSYGYTF. The chain joins TRBV5-1 to TRBJ1-2; 7 nucleotides match TRBD1. The V gene's germline CDR1 is SGHRS and CDR2 YFSETQ. With V trimmed by 4 bases and J by 4 bases, 10 bases remained unmatched. The CDR3 contains 15 residues.

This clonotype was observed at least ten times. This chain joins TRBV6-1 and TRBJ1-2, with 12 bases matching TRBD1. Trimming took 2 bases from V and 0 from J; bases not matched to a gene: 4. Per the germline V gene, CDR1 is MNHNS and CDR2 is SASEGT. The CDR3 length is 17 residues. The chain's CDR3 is CASSERDRGLSNYGYTF. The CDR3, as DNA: TGTGCCAGCAGTGAACGGGACAGGGGGCTTTCTAACTATGGCTACACCTTC.

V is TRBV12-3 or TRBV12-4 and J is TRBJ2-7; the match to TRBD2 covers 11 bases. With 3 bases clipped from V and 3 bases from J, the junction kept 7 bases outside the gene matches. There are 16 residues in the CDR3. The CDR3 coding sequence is TGTGCCAGCAGTTTGGGGGGACTAGCGGTCGGCTACGAGCAGTACTTC. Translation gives CASSLGGLAVGYEQYF.

This CDR3 is CASSPSLTGEGNQPQHF. The CDR3 DNA is TGTGCCAGCAGCCCCAGCCTTACAGGGGAGGGCAATCAGCCCCAGCATTTT. The rearrangement joins TRBV11-2 to TRBJ1-5; 7 nucleotides agree with TRBD1. Germline V CDR1 and CDR2: SGHAT, FQNNGV. J was trimmed by 2 bases and V by 5 bases; bases with no gene match: 12. This CDR3 comprises 17 residues.

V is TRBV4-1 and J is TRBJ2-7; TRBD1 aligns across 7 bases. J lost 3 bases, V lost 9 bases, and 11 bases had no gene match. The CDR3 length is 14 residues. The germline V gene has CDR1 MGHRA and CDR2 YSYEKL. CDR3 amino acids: CARDTGTANYEQYF. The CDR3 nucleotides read TGCGCCAGGGATACCGGGACAGCAAACTACGAGCAGTACTTC.

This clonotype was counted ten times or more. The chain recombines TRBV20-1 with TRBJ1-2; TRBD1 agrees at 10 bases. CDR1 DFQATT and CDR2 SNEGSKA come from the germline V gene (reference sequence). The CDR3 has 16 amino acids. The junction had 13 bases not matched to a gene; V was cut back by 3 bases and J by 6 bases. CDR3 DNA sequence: TGCAGTGCTAGCTCCCCAATGACAGGGGGCCTGGATGGCTACACCTTC. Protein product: CSASSPMTGGLDGYTF.

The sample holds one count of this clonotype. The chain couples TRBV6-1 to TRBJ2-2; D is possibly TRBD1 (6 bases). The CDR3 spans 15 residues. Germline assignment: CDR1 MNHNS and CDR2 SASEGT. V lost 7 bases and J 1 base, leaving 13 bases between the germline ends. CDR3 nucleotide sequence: TGTGCCAGCAAAAAACAGGGTTGGAACACCGGGGAGCTGTTTTTT. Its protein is CASKKQGWNTGELFF.